The entry below describes one TCR beta chain. In this sample, this clonotype turned up a few times. The antigen this receptor binds is unknown. The record has no base qualities; no much larger clone is one base away. The entry originates in a study of regulatory T cells in long-lasting Graves disease (dated by TCRdb to the early 2020s). General notes on the study: Persistent Graves' disease was defined as persistently positive TSH receptor autoantibodies together with antithyroid drug treatment for over 5 years. Persistent Graves' disease patients were compared with newly diagnosed Graves' disease patients by peripheral blood TCR sequencing and RNA sequencing. The study was conducted in China and was registered as a clinical trial. A total of around 35 samples underwent TCR sequencing: around 13 from persistent and roughly 20 from newly diagnosed Graves' disease patients. Antithyroid drugs had been taken for approximately ten years on average by persistent Graves' disease patients in the clinical cohort.

The library was prepared using multiplex PCR. Sequenced on an Illumina HiSeq 4000. CDR3 regions were amplified by Arm-PCR with iRepertoire HTBI primers to construct TCR beta libraries. Before sequencing, the PCR products underwent gel purification. Concerning the study's data processing: Gene usage analysis of CDR3 amino acid clonotypes used the approximately 56 TRBV and more than 13 TRBJ segments found across samples. COPE and FqMerger were used to merge the filtered high-quality paired reads into contigs. BLAST was used to align contigs to IMGT TRBV, TRBD and TRBJ reference genes, with CDR3 defined following IMGT. Any clonotype with a frequency above 0.1% was counted as a highly expanded clone. Shannon entropy served as the measure of repertoire diversity, while the Gini coefficient captured V-J evenness. A clonotype found in more than one individual was treated as public. Clones were called with MiXCR by TCRdb after fastp trimmed the public reads at Q25, and only in-frame beta chains were retained. Each CDR3 protein appears once, grouped with its most common genes and DNA. It is TCRdb's table, rather than the study itself, that gives the V and J calls and clone size. For this sample the table gives some 450,000 distinct CDR3 sequences, of which around 20% were detected only once. Jointly, the top ten make up about a quarter of the sample.

Interpreted using the paper, the time point label stands for: persistent/refractory GD, antithyroid drugs over 5 years with positive TRAb. RNA was extracted from PBMCs in TRIzol for both TCR sequencing and RNA sequencing. The diagnosis of Graves' disease followed American Thyroid Association guidelines. Recruitment of patients was carried out at an endocrinology department in Xi'an, China. Each patient gave 7.5 to 10 milliliters of peripheral blood, collected in an EDTA anticoagulant tube. Ficoll Paque Plus density gradient separation was used to isolate PBMCs, and no additional T cell sorting was done. An Agilent 2100 Bioanalyzer and agarose gel were used to check RNA quality, while a NanoDrop 2000 measured RNA concentration. V was cut back by 4 bases and J by 0 bases, leaving a gap of 10 bases between them. The CDR3 measures 15 amino acids from cysteine to phenylalanine. Here the CDR3 DNA is all that survives: 45 bases in frame from base 1. The germline V gene encodes CDR1 SGHRS and CDR2 YFSETQ.

Overall study results and their limits: The study examined only peripheral blood because the primary lesion, thyroid tissue, could not be accessed. Lower TCR Shannon entropy and fewer highly expanded clones were observed in persistent Graves' disease patients than in newly diagnosed patients, which suggested clonal expansion. Persistent disease showed preferential use of TRBV28, TRBJ1-2 and TRBJ2-5, whereas newly diagnosed disease favored TRBV20-1 and TRBJ2-1. Sequencing and analysis were limited to the TCR beta chain. Persistent patients shared more public clonotypes among themselves (around 2,500) than newly diagnosed patients did (roughly 920). The small sample size was acknowledged by the authors as a limitation that may reduce accuracy.

This chain joins TRBV5-1 to TRBJ2-2, with no D gene named confidently. Material: peripheral blood mononuclear cells (PBMCs), obtained when the disease was refractory, from a patient treated with antithyroid drugs. This sequence originates from a female donor with Graves disease. The CDR3 amino acid sequence is: CASSPGGTNTGELFF. The DNA is as follows: TGCGCCAGCAGCCCGGGTGGGACGAACACCGGGGAGCTGTTTTTT.